A selection of T cell receptor beta chains follows, all from one sample in a study of cytomegalovirus exposure and HLA in healthy donors. Clones were sequenced by immunoSEQ multiplex PCR, and TCRdb holds only the in-frame ones, with some missing. Here the sample spans under 80,000 clones, roughly two thirds being singletons. Sequencing was carried out using PBMCs. These receptors all come from a woman younger than 45 in good health and CMV-seronegative. Both conserved end residues are part of each CDR3. A D gene is named only where the DNA matches it firmly. Clone size is stated in some rows and not others, as once, few, many or a class when expanded.

TRBJ1-1,-,few,TRBV19,TGTGCCAGTAGTATAGTACTGAGGAACACTGAAGCTTTCTTT,CASSIVLRNTEAFF
TRBJ1-4,-,few,TRBV5-1,TGCGCCAGCAGCCCAGGGGCAGGGTATAATGAAAAACTGTTTTTT,CASSPGAGYNEKLFF
TRBJ2-3,-,-,TRBV5-6,TGTGCCAGCAGCCTAGACAGGGGAGGGCCAGATACGCAGTATTTT,CASSLDRGGPDTQYF
TRBJ2-2,TRBD2,-,TRBV11-2,TGTGCCAGCAGCTCCGGACTAGCGGGGCGGACCGGGGAGCTGTTTTTT,CASSSGLAGRTGELFF
TRBJ1-2,-,-,TRBV7-3,TGTGCCAGCAGCTTAGGGGGGGGCGGCGGCTACACCTTC,CASSLGGGGGYTF
TRBJ2-3,TRBD2,-,TRBV5-1,TGCGCCAGCAGCTTGGTGGGGACTAGCGGGTCTGGAGATACGCAGTATTTT,CASSLVGTSGSGDTQYF
TRBJ2-7,TRBD1,-,TRBV19,TGTGCCAGTAAGGCCCGGGACAGGGACCACGAGCAGTACTTC,CASKARDRDHEQYF
TRBJ2-5,TRBD1,-,TRBV28,TGTGCCAGCAGTCCGGGACAGATCAACCAAGAGACCCAGTACTTC,CASSPGQINQETQYF
TRBJ1-2,-,-,TRBV6-5,TGTGCCAGCAGCCAAAAGGGGTATGGCTACACCTTC,CASSQKGYGYTF
TRBJ2-1,-,-,TRBV18,TGTGCCAGCTCACCTCTGGCAGGGCCCCTCAATGAGCAGTTCTTC,CASSPLAGPLNEQFF
TRBJ2-3,-,-,TRBV5-6,TGTGCCAGCAGCCGTGGGACACCAACATCCCCCCGCACAGATACGCAGTATTTT,CASSRGTPTSPRTDTQYF
TRBJ1-2,TRBD1,-,TRBV2,TGTGCCAGCAGTGAAGGCCGGGACAGGGCCGGCTACACCTTC,CASSEGRDRAGYTF
TRBJ2-7,TRBD2,-,TRBV5-1,TGCGCCAGCAGCTTGTATCCCAGCGGGGGCCATAGCTCCTACGAGCAGTACTTC,CASSLYPSGGHSSYEQYF
TRBJ2-1,-,-,TRBV13,TGTGCCAGCAGCTTAGGCGGGGTCGACAATGAGCAGTTCTTC,CASSLGGVDNEQFF
TRBJ1-1,-,-,TRBV5-4,TGTGCCAGATCCAGACAGCCGAGCCTCATGAACACTGAAGCTTTCTTT,CARSRQPSLMNTEAFF
TRBJ2-7,-,-,TRBV15,TGTGCCACCAGCAGAGATCTTAGCTCCTACGAGCAGTACTTC,CATSRDLSSYEQYF
TRBJ1-5,TRBD1,few,TRBV29-1,TGCAGCGTTGAAACGACAGGGGAACAGAATCAGCCCCAGCATTTT,CSVETTGEQNQPQHF
TRBJ1-2,-,few,TRBV11-3,TGTGCCAGCAGCCCCCAGGAGGGAAGTGGCTACACCTTC,CASSPQEGSGYTF
TRBJ1-1,-,-,TRBV29-1,TGCAGCGTTTCAGGGATAATGAACACTGAAGCTTTCTTT,CSVSGIMNTEAFF
TRBJ2-1,-,once,TRBV4-1,TGCGCCAGCAGCTACGGACTCCCCGGTTGGAATGAGCAGTTCTTC,CASSYGLPGWNEQFF
TRBJ2-4,-,-,TRBV27,TGTGCCAGCAGTTTACGAGGGAACATTCAGTACTTC,CASSLRGNIQYF
TRBJ2-5,TRBD2,-,TRBV5-1,TGCGCCAGCAGCCAAGGACTAGCGGGGCGGGAGACCCAGTACTTC,CASSQGLAGRETQYF
TRBJ2-1,-,-,TRBV28,TGTGCCAGCAGTTTAACCCTCGGGAATGAACAGTTCTTC,CASSLTLGNEQFF
TRBJ1-5,-,-,TRBV5-1,TGCGCCAGCAGCCGAGGGGGGGATCAGCCCCAGCATTTT,CASSRGGDQPQHF
TRBJ1-1,TRBD1,-,TRBV18,TGTGCCAGCTCTGACGGGACAGGGACGGGTAATGGGGCTTTCTTT,CASSDGTGTGNGAFF
TRBJ2-7,TRBD1,-,TRBV6-5,TGTGCCAGCAGTGACAGGGGAATCTACGAGCAGTACTTC,CASSDRGIYEQYF
TRBJ2-1,-,once,TRBV30,TGTGCCTGGAGTGTAAGTGTTTACGGAACGGGGGATTACTACAATGAGCAGTTCTTC,CAWSVSVYGTGDYYNEQFF
TRBJ2-7,TRBD1,-,TRBV7-8,TGTGCCAGCAGCCCCTTTACGACAGGGGGCTACGAGCAGTACTTC,CASSPFTTGGYEQYF
TRBJ2-1,-,-,TRBV9,TGTGCCAGCAGCGTAGATTGGGGAGGCTCCTACAATGAGCAGTTCTTC,CASSVDWGGSYNEQFF
TRBJ1-1,TRBD1,few,TRBV6-1,TGTGCCAGCAGTGGACAGGGGGGAGCTTTCTTT,CASSGQGGAFF
TRBJ2-5,TRBD2,-,TRBV5-5,TGTGCCAGCAGCTTGGCCCCCGCGGGGGGTCCGCTTGAGCAGTACTTC,CASSLAPAGGPLEQYF
TRBJ1-2,-,-,TRBV10-3,TGTGCCATCAGTGAGGGTGCAGGCAGGTCGAACTATGGCTACACCTTC,CAISEGAGRSNYGYTF
TRBJ1-2,-,once,TRBV6-1,TGTGCCAGCAGTTCACGGGATGCCGGCTACACCTTC,CASSSRDAGYTF
TRBJ1-2,-,-,TRBV19,TGTGCCAGTAGTCCCAGCGGGAATGTGGGCTACACCTTC,CASSPSGNVGYTF
TRBJ2-7,TRBD2,-,TRBV27,TGTGCCAGCAAACGGGAGGCGGCATCCTACGAGCAGTACTTC,CASKREAASYEQYF
TRBJ2-7,TRBD1,-,TRBV6-1,TGTGCCAGCAGTGTACAGGGGGCACGGGGGTACGAGCAGTACTTC,CASSVQGARGYEQYF
TRBJ1-6,-,few,TRBV7-2,TGTGCCAGCAGCTTAGTCCGCGGCCAAAATTCACCCCTCCACTTT,CASSLVRGQNSPLHF
TRBJ2-7,-,-,TRBV25-1,TGTGCCAGCTCGGGGGGCAGCCAAAACCCCTACGAGCAGTACTTC,CASSGGSQNPYEQYF
TRBJ1-4,TRBD1,-,TRBV5-1,TGCGCCAGCAGCTTGTCCGGGACAGGGGATGAAAAACTGTTTTTT,CASSLSGTGDEKLFF
TRBJ1-1,TRBD1,medium-sized,TRBV7-3,TGTGCCAGCAGCCTATACGGGACAGACACTGAAGCTTTCTTT,CASSLYGTDTEAFF
TRBJ2-3,TRBD2,-,TRBV6-4,TGTGCCAGCAGTCCCTCGACTAGCGGGGGTATGGCAGATACGCAGTATTTT,CASSPSTSGGMADTQYF
TRBJ2-5,-,-,TRBV27,TGTGCCAGCAGTTTAACCCCGAGGGCGGAGACCCAGTACTTC,CASSLTPRAETQYF
TRBJ2-3,TRBD1,-,TRBV7-8,TGTGCCAGCAGCCCCTGGACAGGGGGCCCTAGCACAGATACGCAGTATTTT,CASSPWTGGPSTDTQYF
TRBJ2-2,TRBD2,-,TRBV7-2,TGTGCCAGCAGCAGGACTAGCGGGGGGTCGTCCGGGGAGCTGTTTTTT,CASSRTSGGSSGELFF
TRBJ2-7,-,-,TRBV11-1,TGTGCCAGCAGCTCTTTGCGGGGATCATACGAGCAGTACTTC,CASSSLRGSYEQYF
TRBJ2-3,TRBD2,-,TRBV4-2,TGTGCCAGCAGCCATTCTGGACTAGCGGGGGGCACAGATACGCAGTATTTT,CASSHSGLAGGTDTQYF
TRBJ2-3,TRBD2,-,TRBV19,TGTGCCAGTAGTCCTTGGACTAGCGGGGGCACAGATACGCAGTATTTT,CASSPWTSGGTDTQYF
TRBJ1-5,-,-,TRBV19,TGTGCCAGTAGTAATGGGAGGGGCTTACAACAGCCCCAGCATTTT,CASSNGRGLQQPQHF
TRBJ2-1,-,few,TRBV7-3,TGTGCCAGCAGCTCTGACAGGAGCTCCTACAATGAGCAGTTCTTC,CASSSDRSSYNEQFF